The text below deals with one T cell receptor (beta chain). Its antigen remains unknown. The CDR3 runs 13 residues. Trimming cost V 4 bases and J 5 bases, with 9 bases left between them. Germline CDR1 SGDLS, CDR2 YYNGEE. This sample is part of a study of T cell responses to AZD1222 COVID-19 vaccine. The assay was immunoSEQ multiplex PCR, and TCRdb's table has in-frame clones only and misses some. In the table there are just under 90,000 clones, 88% of which are singletons. General study results and limits: Donors were chiefly white British, with a greater number of females, and clonal diversity was perhaps underestimated. Only a handful of AZD1222 recipients tested seropositive at baseline.

The sequence derives from an adult in good health. The chain is built from TRBV9 and TRBJ2-2; possible D gene TRBD1, 6 bases. The sample was peripheral blood, taken on day 0 of MenACWY control vaccination. The CDR3 spells CASSKQGTGELFF. CDR3 sequence (DNA): TGTGCCAGCAGCAAACAGGGAACCGGGGAGCTGTTTTTT.